These 14 T cell receptor beta chains share one sample of origin, sequenced in a study of blood T cells in healthy people across ages. Alongside a J-beta primer mix, a sample-barcoded 5' primer served in a second PCR lasting roughly 7 to 11 cycles. TCRdb re-called the 5' RACE reads with MiXCR, one entry per CDR3 protein. The sample lists approximately 810,000 distinct CDR3 sequences, about 30% seen once, with 15% to 20% in the top ten. The sample taken for sequencing was blood. These receptors were collected from a woman of 80 years or more in good health.

Only a few counts were recorded for this clonotype. The chain carries TRBV4-2 and TRBJ2-2; D perhaps matches TRBD2 (6 bases). The CDR3 length is 17 residues. The germline V gene has CDR1 LGHNA and CDR2 YNFKEQ. V was pared by 0 bases and J by 0 bases, with 11 bases between. The DNA for the CDR3 is TGTGCCAGCAGCCAAGAAGGAGGGGCCGCGAACACCGGGGAGCTGTTTTTT. This translates into CASSQEGGAANTGELFF.

In the case of this clonotype: It is likely a read error, because the conserved phenylalanine at the end of the CDR3 is missing. CDR3 loop: CASSYRGDTGELFL. DNA of the CDR3: TGTGCCAGCAGTTACCGCGGGGACACCGGGGAGCTGTTTTTG. The chain employs TRBV6-2 or TRBV6-3 and TRBJ2-2; possible D gene TRBD2, 6 bases. The CDR3 sequence is 14 residues long. Looked up from germline, CDR1 is MNHEY and CDR2 is SVGEGT. Trimming pared 2 bases from V and 3 bases from J, leaving 7 bases between.

The J gene is TRBJ2-7, the V gene TRBV28; D gene ambiguous. The CDR3 spans 13 residues. Deletions cut 7 bases from V and 6 bases from J, with 16 bases between. Germline assignment: CDR1 MDHEN and CDR2 SYDVKM. The CDR3 reads CASIGRNSLEQYF. CDR3 bases: TGTGCCAGCATAGGCCGAAACTCTCTCGAGCAGTACTTC.

The V and J genes are TRBV4-2 and TRBJ2-1; 7 nucleotides align to TRBD2. CDR3 length: 14 residues. With V trimmed by 9 bases and J by 0 bases, 5 bases remained unmatched. Germline values: CDR1 LGHNA, CDR2 YNFKEQ. The CDR3 nucleotides are TGTGCCAGTTGGGGAGGGAGCTCCTACAATGAGCAGTTCTTC. Translating gives CASWGGSSYNEQFF.

This clonotype was observed many times. The V and J genes are TRBV7-9 and TRBJ2-3; D is uncertain. Germline values: CDR1 SEHNR, CDR2 FQNEAQ (reference sequence). CDR3 length: 15 residues. Trimming removed 1 base at V and 2 bases at J, with 10 bases between. The CDR3 DNA is TGTGCCAGCAGCTTAGAACAATTTACCACAGATACGCAGTATTTT. It translates to CASSLEQFTTDTQYF.

The gene calls are TRBV7-2 and TRBJ2-4; possible D gene TRBD2, 5 bases. CDR3 length: 12 residues. Trimming stripped 5 bases from V and 15 bases from J, with 17 bases between. The V gene's germline CDR1 is SGHTA and CDR2 FQGNSA. CDR3 in amino acids: CASSVDAIGGYF. CDR3 bases: TGTGCCAGCAGCGTAGACGCCATTGGAGGGTACTTC.

Of note for this clonotype: A much larger clone lies a single base off, so this may be a read error. The chain combines TRBV10-3 with TRBJ2-3; 7 bases align to TRBD2. Trimming at V came to 2 bases and at J to 2 bases, leaving 4 bases not matched to a gene. This CDR3 is 15 amino acids long. Germline assignment: CDR1 ENHRY and CDR2 SYGVKD. CDR3 DNA: TGTGCCATCAGTGAGAGGGCGGGGGACACAGATACGCAGTATTTT. Protein: CAISERAGDTDTQYF.

V gene TRBV12-3 or TRBV12-4 combines with J gene TRBJ1-3; no definite D call. V was cut by 5 bases and J by 3 bases, with 14 bases left in between. The CDR3 has 15 amino acids. CDR3 bases: TGTGCCAGCAGTCCGTCGTGGCCGGGTGGAAACACCATATATTTT. Its protein product is CASSPSWPGGNTIYF.

The chain couples TRBV20-1 to TRBJ2-4; a weak D match, TRBD2 (7 bases). The last part of the DNA fits TRBJ2-7 better; the J call may be wrong. The CDR3 is made up of 14 amino acids. In germline, CDR1 is DFQATT, CDR2 SNEGSKA (reference sequence). CDR3 protein: CSPLGGALGGEQYF. The DNA for the CDR3 is TGCAGTCCCTTGGGGGGGGCCCTAGGGGGCGAGCAGTACTTC.

This chain joins TRBV4-1 and TRBJ2-4; a possible D gene is TRBD1 (6 bases). TRBJ2-7 explains the end of the DNA better; the J call may be wrong. Germline V gene lookup returns CDR1 MGHRA and CDR2 YSYEKL. CDR3 length equals 14 residues. In DNA, the CDR3 is TGCGCCAGCAGCCTAAACAGGGAAGCCTACGAGCAGTACTTC. This translates into CASSLNREAYEQYF.

V gene TRBV19 combines with J gene TRBJ1-3; the D is unclear. There are 13 residues in the CDR3. Trimming took 6 bases from V and 0 from J, leaving 6 bases between them. Germline V gene data show CDR1 as LNHDA and CDR2 as SQIVND (reference sequence). The CDR3 nucleotides read TGTGCCAGTAGCGACAACTCTGGAAACACCATATATTTT. Translation gives CASSDNSGNTIYF.

This clonotype was counted ten times or more. This chain uses TRBV5-1 with TRBJ2-3; possible D gene TRBD2, 6 bases. V was pared by 7 bases and J by 4 bases, with 16 bases between. The CDR3 loop spans 14 amino acids. Looked up from germline, CDR1 is SGHRS and CDR2 is YFSETQ. The CDR3 DNA reads TGCGCCAGCTGGACCGGGACTCCCGCAGATACGCAGTATTTT. Residues: CASWTGTPADTQYF.

The chain uses TRBV18 and TRBJ2-4, with 7 positions matching TRBD1. Trimming cost V 3 bases and J 5 bases; bases outside gene matches: 7. The germline CDR1 and CDR2 sequences are KGHSH and LQKENI. The CDR3 has 15 residues. CDR3 coding DNA: TGTGCCAGCTCACCTGTGAGGGGGCTAGAAAACATTCAGTACTTC. It yields the protein CASSPVRGLENIQYF.

The chain has TRBV29-1 and TRBJ1-1; TRBD1 might be the D (5 bases). The CDR3 is 13 amino acids. V lost 7 bases and J 1 base, leaving 13 bases between the germline ends. Germline V CDR1 and CDR2: SQVTM, ANQGSEA. The CDR3 sequence is CSDVRGWNTEAFF. DNA for the CDR3: TGCAGCGATGTAAGGGGTTGGAACACTGAAGCTTTCTTT. The whole variable domain, remainder taken from reference TRBV29-1 and TRBJ1-1, is SAVISQKPSRDICQRGTSLTIQCQVDSQVTMMFWYRQQPGQSLTLIATANQGSEATYESGFVIDKFPISRPNLTFSTLTVSNMSPEDSSIYLCSDVRGWNTEAFFGQGTRLTVV.